This TCR beta chain was documented in a study of cytomegalovirus exposure and HLA in healthy donors (dated by TCRdb to about 2017). Context from the whole study: In an earlier analysis of roughly 590 of the donors, 250 to 350 Gb of sequence data and about 110 million unique TCR beta sequences from about 190 million T cells were reported. A later genetic analysis took genome-wide SNP genotypes for about three fifths of the 666 donors and used that subset as a discovery cohort. Every discovery cohort repertoire had been produced on one sequencing platform. A separate validation cohort of 90 to 150 different subjects was used in addition to the approximately 700-subject first cohort. To predict cytomegalovirus infection status, the study combined high-throughput TCR immunosequencing, statistical association of individual TCRs with disease status, and machine learning. In a later analysis, previously published TCR beta repertoires from hundreds of donors were re-analyzed and high-resolution HLA genotyping was added so that TCR occurrence patterns could be studied. The aim of the study was to test whether cataloging public T cell receptors could identify signatures of past pathogen exposure. Of the approximately 400 genotyped donors, roughly 80% fell in the genetic ancestry cluster associated with self-reported Caucasian donors. Approximately 300 gigabases of sequencing data and around 90 million unique TCR sequences made up an early release that covered fewer than 650 HLA-typed donors. To decide whether each TCR beta V gene segment behaved as functional or pseudogenic, an earlier analysis of fewer than 750 of the donors relied on high-throughput TCR beta sequencing. Typing coverage differed by locus: A, B, C, DRB1 and DQB1 were typed in roughly 629-630 donors, DQA1 in roughly 500, DPA1 in approximately 600, and DPB1 in roughly 450. The study used immunosequencing to profile the T cell repertoires of around 600 subjects and linked those repertoires to cytomegalovirus serostatus. Four to six DR-DQ haplotypes were handled as single units for association and clustering, since linkage in the cohort was strong. HLA typing included class I and class II loci at four-digit resolution. Alongside the repertoire data, information on donor age, sex, ethnicity and CMV serostatus was compiled. On average, 235,054 unique TCR beta nucleotide sequences were sequenced per donor among about 400 genotyped donors of the cohort, with roughly 18% of those sequences being non-productive. In the later analysis, no new phenotypic data were used to find candidate immune exposures; instead, reliance was placed on TCR beta sequences and their occurrence across donors.

Receptor amplification or capture employed the immunoSEQ multiplex PCR assay. For the multiplex PCR, a mixture combining 60 forward primers for TCR Vbeta segments and 13 reverse primers for TCR Jbeta segments was used. The CDR3 region of rearranged TCR beta genes was amplified from genomic DNA by a multiplex PCR assay. The amplified TCR beta libraries were sequenced on the Illumina HiSeq System as 87-base-pair reads. The original methods were these. Across the 700 or so repertoires, a later analysis counted tens of millions of unique TCR beta chains, roughly 11 million of which were shared by at least two donors. Raw reads were error-corrected and collapsed into unique sequences with a nearest-neighbor algorithm that merged closely related sequences to remove PCR and sequencing errors. Alignment of CDR3 sequences to IMGT reference sequences was used to assign V, D and J gene segments. For a sequence to be retained, a match of at least six nucleotides to both a V gene segment and a J gene segment was required. Rearrangements were called productive when the CDR3 lacked stop codons and stayed in frame with V and J; all others were non-productive. Following IMGT convention, CDR3 was defined as the stretch from the second conserved V-encoded cysteine to the conserved J-encoded phenylalanine. In an earlier analysis of around 640 of the donors, sequences lacking an unambiguous match to a single V gene segment were excluded. An earlier analysis of 450 to 650 of the donors called V segments functional above 56.7% productive rearrangements and segregating when the between-donor standard deviation exceeded 5%. To diagnose cytomegalovirus status from the catalog of TCR beta chain sequences, a statistical classification framework was built. In a later analysis, V and J genes were assigned by comparing TCR nucleotide sequences against IMGT/GENE-DB human TR gene sequences. Using the TCRdist pipeline, a later analysis assigned CDR3 sequences along with most-parsimonious VDJ recombination scenarios. A later analysis defined each TCR beta chain by its CDR3 amino acid sequence plus V-gene family, and excluded reads lacking a unique V-gene family. As a way to deal with suspected cross-contamination and a sequencing artifact, a later analysis dropped nearly 600 nucleotide sequences that were highly shared and had low generation probability. In a later analysis, a clonal expansion index for each public chain was calculated from normalized within-repertoire ranks of inferred template counts. A later analysis computed generation probabilities with a VDJ recombination model fitted to out-of-frame rearrangements, and checked the results against IGoR. In a later analysis, TCR-TCR, TCR-HLA and TCR-CMV co-occurrence was scored with hypergeometric tests, and a repertoire-size bias correction was applied to TCR pairs. In a later analysis, false discovery rates were estimated by permuting HLA or CMV assignments 20 times. In a later analysis, co-occurring TCRs were grouped with DBSCAN, and TCRdist sequence similarity was added when clustering was performed within HLA-allele-positive subsets. For co-occurrence clustering, repertoires with fewer than 30,000 or more than 120,000 public chains were excluded, along with 4 to 6 repertoires with anomalous nucleotide sharing. TCRdb holds this immuneACCESS table with in-frame rearrangements only. Some clones are missing; in checked studies, unresolved V genes explain under half, and the rest has no known cause. V and J calls and clone size are copied from that table; D and trimming were computed from the DNA. This sample gives 130,000 to 150,000 clones in total; roughly 76% of them show up just once. Around 3.7% of the sample comes from the top ten.

In total, 500 to 700 healthy bone marrow donors made up the cohort. Cohort members were all nominally healthy when sampled, although unrecorded immune exposures were likely present. The donor was CMV seronegative and belonged to the group of roughly 330 seronegative cohort members. A peripheral blood sample was provided by each donor, and peripheral blood mononuclear cells were used for TCR beta sequencing. Genomic DNA extraction from the blood cell samples was performed with the Qiagen DNeasy Blood Extraction Kit. The CDR3 sequence holds 17 residues, the cysteine and phenylalanine included. Left in the record is the CDR3 DNA by itself, 51 bases read in frame from the first base. V is trimmed back by 4 bases and J by 3 bases, and the junction contains 8 bases that no gene match accounts for. The germline V gene provides CDR1 SGHAT and CDR2 FQNNGV. General conclusions and limits of the study: Most CMV-associated TCR beta chains appeared to be HLA-restricted in a later analysis, and the HLA associations seemed to be driven largely by CMV exposure. Immune exposure information for the cohort was limited to CMV serostatus. Most TCR sequences were observed very rarely across donors, whereas some public TCRs were present in many individuals. Broadly in line with IMGT annotations, most TCR beta V segments showed up in productive rearrangements about 87% or about 30% of the time in an earlier analysis of about 500 of the donors. Strong co-occurrence of HLA alleles, especially DR and DQ, made assigning TCR associations to individual alleles difficult. Linkage disequilibrium might explain the correlated functional status among segregating V segments, but an unknown experimental factor could not be excluded. A further reported finding was that TCR beta sequences accurately predicted the HLA-A and HLA-B alleles for most subjects in the first cohort. At a false discovery rate of 0.05, a later analysis linked 15,000 to 20,000 TCR beta sequences to specific HLA alleles. In a later genetic analysis, fewer N-insertions in productive TCRs were reported among donors in an Asian-associated ancestry cluster than the approximately 710-donor mean. Because HLA typing was unavailable for some donors at each locus, only the typed subset was used in association tests. In a later analysis, HLA-associated TCR beta chains were found to be more clonally expanded and to have lower generation probabilities than equally common non-associated chains. Roughly 17 rarely observed V segments, including chromosome 9 orphons, were excluded from the earlier analysis of approximately 500 of the donors because counts were too low. This cohort had only TCR beta chains sequenced, and the lack of alpha or paired-chain data limited which features could be detected. A later genetic analysis associated a missense DCLRE1C variant with V-gene and J-gene trimming of TCR beta chains, and an independent cohort replicated the association. The authors suggested that the approach could potentially be extended to other disease states and immunological phenotypes. A few of the identified cytomegalovirus-associated TCR beta chains were confirmed in vitro to be specific for cytomegalovirus antigens. In a later analysis, several top co-occurrence clusters were reported to appear linked to parvovirus B19, influenza, CMV and Epstein-Barr virus. Because the 87-base-pair reads could not distinguish some IMGT-functional V segments, including TRBV6-2 and TRBV6-3, those segments were excluded. Cytomegalovirus status was reported to be diagnosed by the classifier with high specificity and sensitivity in both the original and validation cohorts. In a later analysis, TCR association rates were found to vary across HLA loci, with the most associated TCRs seen for DRB1 alleles and the fewest for HLA-C alleles. In the study, 150 to 200 TCR beta chains were listed as associated with cytomegalovirus. Roughly uniform sequencing depth across donors was assumed in presence/absence analyses, although this assumption may not hold. The sequencing pipeline was judged likely to have produced a cluster of highly shared sequence variants as a technical artifact.

Details on this clone: No antigen is known for it. It has no much larger one-base neighbor in the sample; base qualities were not kept.

The receptor chain draws on TRBV11-2 and TRBJ2-3; 12 central nucleotides agree with TRBD2. The source of this sequence is a man aged 18 to 29 in good health and CMV-seronegative. Sequenced input: PBMCs. The DNA sequence reads TGTGCCAGCAGCTCTTACCCGGGACTAGCGGGTACAGATACGCAGTATTTT. Translated, it gives CASSSYPGLAGTDTQYF.